A single sample is the source of the 32 T cell receptor beta chains below, sequenced in a study of Ad26.COV2.S vaccination and SARS-CoV-2 variants (dated by TCRdb to the early 2020s). In light of the paper, this sample's time point label describes: individuals recovered from natural SARS-CoV-2 infection. The library was obtained by the immunoSEQ multiplex PCR assay. The table comes from immuneACCESS by way of TCRdb, which keeps in-frame sequences with V and J called. Part of the clones is missing from these tables; in studies checked, under half for an unresolved V gene and the rest for unknown reasons. A total of about 100,000 clones appear in this sample, about 78% of them only once. Clones ranked in the top ten supply around a sixth of the sample. Here the sequenced sample was peripheral blood, taken after recovery from COVID-19. These receptors all come from a human donor who had recovered from COVID-19.

CDR3 coding DNA: TGTGCCAGCAAACGGGTCGACAATGAGCAGTTCTTC. Amino acid sequence: CASKRVDNEQFF. The V gene is TRBV27, the J gene TRBJ2-1; unclear D gene. In germline, CDR1 is MNHEY, CDR2 SMNVEV (reference sequence). With 7 bases removed from V and 5 bases from J, the gap between germline ends came to 9 bases. The CDR3 runs to 12 residues.

The chain is built from TRBV28 and TRBJ2-5; TRBD2 aligns across 8 bases. V was clipped by 7 bases and J by 4 bases; unmatched bases: 8. The germline V gene has CDR1 MDHEN and CDR2 SYDVKM. This CDR3 comprises 14 residues. In DNA, the CDR3 is TGTGCCAGCACCCGGGGGGGGGCGGGAGAGACCCAGTACTTC. It translates to CASTRGGAGETQYF.

This chain connects TRBV5-4 to TRBJ2-3, with 7 nucleotides matching TRBD2. Looked up from germline, CDR1 is SGHNT and CDR2 is YYREEE (reference sequence). V lost 4 bases and J lost 3; bases outside the gene matches: 14. The CDR3 runs to 17 residues. The CDR3 DNA is TGTGCCAGCAGCATTGGGGCAGTAGCGGGTACGACAGATACGCAGTATTTT. Translating gives CASSIGAVAGTTDTQYF.

The chain couples TRBV6-2 or TRBV6-3 to TRBJ2-5, with D possibly being TRBD1 (6 bases). The CDR3 has 12 amino acids. CDR1 is MNHEY, CDR2 SVGEGT, per germline. The ends were cut back, 2 bases at V and 12 bases at J, with 13 bases in the middle. CDR3 in DNA: TGTGCCAGCAGTTACGTACAGGGTCAGGAGTACTTC. Translated: CASSYVQGQEYF.

The rearrangement joins TRBV28 to TRBJ1-5; 7 nucleotides line up with TRBD1. The junction had 7 bases not matched to a gene; V was cut back by 2 bases and J by 3 bases. The CDR3 consists of 16 residues. Per germline, CDR1 MDHEN and CDR2 SYDVKM. CDR3 sequence (DNA): TGTGCCAGCAGTTTACTTGGCAGGGGGGACAATCAGCCCCAGCATTTT. As protein: CASSLLGRGDNQPQHF.

The V and J genes are TRBV7-2 and TRBJ2-3; maybe TRBD2 (5 bases). This CDR3 has 15 residues. Trimming shortened V by 4 bases and J by 2 bases, and 13 bases separated the two germline ends. Germline CDR1 is SGHTA and CDR2 is FQGNSA. Written as DNA, the CDR3 is TGTGCCAGCAGCTCCGACGGGAAATCCACAGATACGCAGTATTTT. Its protein is CASSSDGKSTDTQYF.

The chain carries TRBV7-9 and TRBJ1-1, with D possibly matching TRBD1 (6 bases). Trimming removed 5 bases from V and 4 bases from J, with 14 bases in between. The CDR3 sequence is 14 residues long. CDR1 is SEHNR and CDR2 is FQNEAQ in the germline V gene (reference sequence). As DNA, the CDR3 is TGTGCCAGCAGCCCTCGGACAGATTCCACTGAAGCTTTCTTT. Translation: CASSPRTDSTEAFF.

The chain combines TRBV28 with TRBJ2-7, with a possible D match to TRBD2 (5 bases). Between the trimmed V and J ends, which lost 1 base and 6 bases, there was a span of 16 bases. Per the germline V gene, CDR1 is MDHEN and CDR2 is SYDVKM. The CDR3 has 15 residues. The CDR3 DNA reads as TGTGCCAGCAGTTTATACGGGGATTCCGCGCCCGAGCAGTACTTC. Translating it yields CASSLYGDSAPEQYF.

The V gene is TRBV3-1 (or the pseudogene TRBV3-2), the J gene TRBJ1-2; D is unclear. The CDR3 consists of 14 residues. Between the trimmed V and J ends, which lost 0 bases and 4 bases, there was a span of 9 bases. Germline CDR1 is LGHDT and CDR2 is YNNKEL (reference sequence). The CDR3 DNA reads as TGTGCCAGCAGCCAAGAAGGGTCCCCCTATGGCTACACCTTC. The encoded protein is CASSQEGSPYGYTF.

The genes are TRBV30 and TRBJ2-1; unclear D gene. The CDR3 spans 12 residues. V lost 6 bases to trimming and J lost 3 bases, with 9 bases between them. Germline values: CDR1 GTSNPN, CDR2 SVGIG (reference sequence). The CDR3 is CACPTGYNEQFF. The DNA of the CDR3 is TGTGCCTGTCCGACCGGCTACAATGAGCAGTTCTTC.

This clone was detected only a few times. The chain combines TRBV27 with TRBJ1-5, with 10 bases fitting TRBD1. With 5 bases clipped from V and 2 bases from J, the junction kept 9 bases outside the gene matches. CDR3 length: 17 residues. Looked up from germline, CDR1 is MNHEY and CDR2 is SMNVEV (reference sequence). CDR3 in DNA: TGTGCCAGCAGTCCGGGACAGGGGAAGGGAGGCAATCAGCCCCAGCATTTT. Translating it yields CASSPGQGKGGNQPQHF.

This chain joins TRBV28 and TRBJ1-5; TRBD1 matches 9 bases. This CDR3 region has 14 residues. From germline, CDR1 is MDHEN and CDR2 SYDVKM. With V trimmed by 6 bases and J by 6 bases, 6 bases remained unmatched. Here the CDR3 DNA reads TGTGCCAGCAGCAGGACAGGGGAACGTCAGCCCCAGCATTTT. This translates into CASSRTGERQPQHF. Full variable domain (outside the CDR3, taken from reference TRBV28 and TRBJ1-5): DVKVTQSSRYLVKRTGEKVFLECVQDMDHENMFWYRQDPGLGLRLIYFSYDVKMKEKGDIPEGYSVSREKKERFSLILESASTNQTSMYLCASSRTGERQPQHFGDGTRLSIL.

The V and J genes are TRBV28 and TRBJ1-6; D is unclear. The CDR3 runs 19 residues. The germline V gene has CDR1 MDHEN and CDR2 SYDVKM. Trimming removed 2 bases at V and 0 bases at J, with 17 bases between. Here the CDR3 DNA reads TGTGCCAGCAGTTTACAGTGGACCGTCGGAAGCTCCTATAATTCACCCCTCCACTTT. Its translation is CASSLQWTVGSSYNSPLHF.

The rearrangement joins TRBV29-1 to TRBJ1-1, with TRBD1 as a possible D gene (6 bases). Trimming removed 5 bases at V and 4 bases at J, with 14 bases between. This CDR3 has 13 residues. Germline-derived CDR1 and CDR2 are SQVTM and ANQGSEA. CDR3 in amino acids: CSVWGGGGTEAFF. The CDR3 nucleotides are TGCAGCGTTTGGGGGGGAGGGGGCACTGAAGCTTTCTTT.

This clone occurred many times. The V gene is TRBV27, the J gene TRBJ2-7, with 7 bases identical to TRBD1. J lost 4 bases, V lost 8 bases, and 8 bases had no gene match. Germline loops: CDR1 MNHEY, CDR2 SMNVEV (reference sequence). This CDR3 comprises 13 residues. CDR3 region: CASGTPGGYEQYF. The CDR3 DNA sequence: TGTGCCAGCGGCACCCCAGGGGGTTACGAGCAGTACTTC.

The chain combines TRBV5-1 with TRBJ1-2; maybe TRBD1 (5 bases). The germline V gene encodes CDR1 SGHRS and CDR2 YFSETQ. Trimming shortened V by 5 bases and J by 2 bases, and 13 bases separated the two germline ends. The CDR3 is 14 amino acids. CDR3 nucleotides: TGCGCCAGCAGTCAGGGTTCGCAGAACTATGGCTACACCTTC. Its translation: CASSQGSQNYGYTF.

The chain couples TRBV4-2 to TRBJ2-7; tentatively, D is TRBD1 (6 bases). The V and J ends lost 4 bases and 3 bases respectively, with 16 bases between them. From germline, CDR1 is LGHNA and CDR2 YNFKEQ. The CDR3 has 15 amino acids. CDR3 DNA: TGTGCCAGCAGCCGCGATCCGGGACAACGCTACGAGCAGTACTTC. Its translation is CASSRDPGQRYEQYF.

The V gene is TRBV28, the J gene TRBJ1-5; D uncertain. V was clipped by 5 bases and J by 0 bases, with 5 bases between them. Germline V CDR1 and CDR2: MDHEN, SYDVKM. The CDR3 is 13 residues long. The CDR3 DNA reads TGTGCCAGCAGTACCTATAGCAATCAGCCCCAGCATTTT. Amino acid sequence: CASSTYSNQPQHF.

The chain recombines TRBV12-5 with TRBJ2-1; 7 bases are shared with TRBD2. After removal of 6 bases from V and 4 bases from J, the junction contained 3 bases not matched to a gene. Looked up from germline, CDR1 is LGHNT and CDR2 is FRNRAP. CDR3 length: 13 residues. The CDR3 DNA sequence: TGTGCTAGTGGGCTAGCGGCGTACAATGAGCAGTTCTTC. Translating it yields CASGLAAYNEQFF.

The chain employs TRBV29-1 and TRBJ1-1; possibly TRBD1 for D (5 bases). V lost 6 bases, J lost 0 bases, and 20 bases lay in between. CDR1 is SQVTM, CDR2 ANQGSEA, per germline. The CDR3 is 16 residues long. The CDR3 reads CSVTRVDPTVNTEAFF. The DNA of the CDR3 is TGCAGCGTCACCAGGGTAGACCCCACCGTGAACACTGAAGCTTTCTTT.

The CDR3 DNA reads as TGTGCCAGCAGTTACTTGAAGGGCCAAGGAAAACTGTTTTTT. Its protein is CASSYLKGQGKLFF. This chain joins TRBV6-5 and TRBJ1-4; the D is unclear. Germline V gene sequence: CDR1 MNHEY, CDR2 SVGAGI. The CDR3 extends over 14 amino acids. Trimming removed 1 base at V and 10 bases at J, with 13 bases between.

The chain is built from TRBV7-3 and TRBJ2-5; D may be TRBD1 or TRBD2 (5 bases each). The CDR3 contains 15 residues. Germline V gene sequence: CDR1 SGHTA, CDR2 FQGTGA. V dropped 3 bases and J dropped 5 bases, with 16 bases sitting between them. CDR3 sequence (DNA): TGTGCCAGCAGCTTGGTCGGCTCTTGGGGGGAGACCCAGTACTTC. Amino acid sequence: CASSLVGSWGETQYF.

This chain uses TRBV5-4 with TRBJ2-1; D is perhaps TRBD2 (5 bases). Trimming took off 1 base at V and 5 bases at J, with 10 bases between the two ends. This CDR3 comprises 14 residues. Germline V CDR1 and CDR2: SGHNT, YYREEE (reference sequence). The CDR3 spells CASSLSPGNNEQFF. The DNA for the CDR3 is TGTGCCAGCAGCTTGTCGCCCGGGAACAATGAGCAGTTCTTC.

V gene TRBV19 combines with J gene TRBJ1-2; D possibly corresponds to TRBD1 (6 bases). CDR1 is LNHDA and CDR2 is SQIVND in the germline V gene (reference sequence). The length of the CDR3 is 16 residues. V lost 6 bases and J lost 0, with 17 bases in between. For the CDR3, the DNA is TGTGCCAGTAGGAAACAGGGAGGTTTTACTAACTATGGCTACACCTTC. Protein sequence: CASRKQGGFTNYGYTF. Drawing the rest from reference TRBV19 and TRBJ1-2, the complete variable domain is DGGITQSPKYLFRKEGQNVTLSCEQNLNHDAMYWYRQDPGQGLRLIYYSQIVNDFQKGDIAEGYSVSREKKESFPLTVTSAQKNPTAFYLCASRKQGGFTNYGYTFGSGTRLTVV.

The chain uses TRBV3-1 (or the pseudogene TRBV3-2) and TRBJ1-2; D ambiguous. Germline CDR1 and CDR2: LGHDT and YNNKEL (reference sequence). Between the trimmed V and J ends, which lost 4 bases and 5 bases, there was a span of 14 bases. This CDR3 is built from 14 residues. CDR3 sequence reads: CASSPAHGTYGYTF. The CDR3 region has the DNA TGTGCCAGCAGCCCTGCTCACGGAACGTATGGCTACACCTTC.

This clone has just one count. V gene TRBV5-1 combines with J gene TRBJ1-6; the D is unclear. Germline V gives CDR1 SGHRS, CDR2 YFSETQ. This CDR3 is 15 amino acids long. Trimming took off 0 bases at V and 6 bases at J, with 10 bases between the two ends. The CDR3 DNA is TGCGCCAGCAGCTTGGCGGCTGGGATTAATTCACCCCTCCACTTT. The encoded protein is CASSLAAGINSPLHF.

The chain couples TRBV6-5 to TRBJ1-5; TRBD1 might be the D (5 bases). The CDR3 has 15 residues. Between the trimmed V and J ends, which lost 2 bases and 0 bases, there was a span of 8 bases. Germline V CDR1 and CDR2: MNHEY, SVGAGI. The CDR3 region has the DNA TGTGCCAGCAGTTACGGGGGGAATAGCAATCAGCCCCAGCATTTT. As protein: CASSYGGNSNQPQHF.

This clone was found once. The rearrangement joins TRBV30 to TRBJ2-2, with D perhaps matching TRBD2 (7 bases). The ends were cut back, 4 bases at V and 2 bases at J, with 11 bases in the middle. CDR1 GTSNPN and CDR2 SVGIG come from the germline V gene (reference sequence). This CDR3 has 14 residues. The CDR3 nucleotides are TGTGCCTGGACGGCGGGGGCCAACACCGGGGAGCTGTTTTTT. Amino acid sequence: CAWTAGANTGELFF.

CDR3 sequence: CASSLQADRFWEQFF. The DNA of the CDR3 is TGTGCCAGCAGTTTGCAGGCAGATCGCTTCTGGGAGCAGTTCTTC. The chain has TRBV28 and TRBJ2-1; D unresolved. V lost 3 bases, J lost 10 bases, and 19 bases lay in between. This CDR3 spans 15 amino acids. In germline, CDR1 is MDHEN, CDR2 SYDVKM.

The CDR3 loop is CASSHPDRGATGELFF. The CDR3 region has the DNA TGCGCCAGCAGTCATCCGGACAGGGGGGCCACCGGGGAGCTGTTTTTT. The chain carries TRBV23-1 and TRBJ2-2; 10 nucleotides align to TRBD1. TRBV23-1 is marked as an open reading frame, function uncertain. This CDR3 has 16 residues. V lost 3 bases and J lost 4; bases outside the gene matches: 5.

This chain connects TRBV3-1 (or the pseudogene TRBV3-2) to TRBJ2-7, with D perhaps matching TRBD2 (6 bases). V lost 3 bases, J lost 3 bases, and 15 bases lay in between. The CDR3 loop spans 15 amino acids. Germline CDR1 reads LGHDT; CDR2 reads YNNKEL (reference sequence). The CDR3 DNA is TGTGCCAGCAGCCAGGATGGGGGGTACCTCTACGAGCAGTACTTC. This sequence encodes CASSQDGGYLYEQYF.

The gene calls are TRBV11-1 and TRBJ1-6; tentatively, D is TRBD1 (5 bases). V lost 3 bases and J lost 6, with 15 bases in between. The CDR3 loop spans 16 amino acids. The germline gives CDR1 SGHAT, CDR2 FQDESV (reference sequence). CDR3 DNA: TGTGCCAGCAGCTTGGGACCGAGTCGGGCTAATTCACCCCTCCACTTT. Translating gives CASSLGPSRANSPLHF.